This entry concerns a single T cell receptor beta chain. No antigen is known for it. No base qualities exist here, and no much larger clone lies one base off it. The Qiagen DNeasy kit was used to extract genomic DNA both from unsorted PBMCs and from the negatively selected CD4+ and CD8+ fractions. Using primers that anneal to V and J segments, immunoSEQ multiplex PCR amplified the TCR beta CDR3 regions. A synthetic immune receptor repertoire was used to minimize amplification bias, and remaining bias was computationally removed after sequencing. The published analysis was carried out like this. Custom Python scripts were used to quantify repertoire diversity as the Shannon entropy index. The unsorted, CD4+ and CD8+ repertoires were each analyzed separately, with the exception of combined analyses, where CD4+ and CD8+ sequences were merged in silico. This is the immuneACCESS table as TCRdb keeps it, with only in-frame sequences that have V and J called. A part of the clones is gone; compared with another copy, unresolved V genes explain less than half, and the rest is unexplained. V, J and clone size derive from that table, while D and trimming were established from the DNA sequence. The sample data list approximately 3,500 clones, and around 80% of these were observed just once. The top ten clones comprise roughly 15% of the sample.

V loses 2 bases, J loses 3 bases, and the germline ends lie 11 bases apart. The germline V gene yields SGHDT for CDR1 and YYEEEE for CDR2. The CDR3 covers 14 residues, taking in both the cysteine and the phenylalanine. Solely the CDR3 DNA is kept, with 42 bases framed from the first base. The sample's time point label is to be understood as: newly diagnosed, previously untreated cHL patient sample. Using a Miltenyi CD8+ T cell isolation kit, CD8+ T cells were purified from thawed PBMCs through magnetic negative selection. To serve as a comparison group for the relapsed/refractory trial patients, PBMCs were sequenced from patients with newly diagnosed, previously untreated classical Hodgkin lymphoma. Peripheral blood was collected in 8 mL Vacutainer Cell Preparation Tubes, from which PBMCs were isolated by centrifugation and then cryopreserved. Purified CD4+ and CD8+ fractions were prepared only for cases with an additional available PBMC sample. Magnetically labelled cells were removed on LS columns in a quadroMACS separator, and the flow-through was retained as the purified fraction.

These data come from a study of PD-1 blockade in classical Hodgkin lymphoma (dated by TCRdb to between 2020 and 2021). Turning to the overall study: To define a peripheral blood immune signature of response to PD-1 blockade in classical Hodgkin lymphoma, the study combined TCR beta sequencing with CyTOF. Overall results and qualifications from the work: Only a single clinical trial cohort was studied, and what caused the repertoire differences, possibly disease activity or prior therapy, remained undefined. Baseline TCR diversity was reported as lower in newly diagnosed patients than in healthy donors, and lower still in relapsed/refractory patients.

The chain uses TRBV5-6 and TRBJ1-1; the D gene lacks a confident call. This TCR came from a human donor with classical Hodgkin lymphoma. Sequenced: CD8+ T cells from blood. The CDR3 corresponds to CASSFSGIYTEAFF. The base sequence is TGTGCCAGCAGCTTTTCCGGGATTTACACTGAAGCTTTCTTT.